This TCR beta chain comes out of a study of blood T cells in healthy people across ages. The study, taken as a whole, reports: The percentage of naive T cells correlated strongly with TCR beta diversity. TCR beta diversity, measured per million T cells, fell in a roughly linear way with age.

Peripheral blood, approximately 10 milliliters per donor, was collected. Worth noting for this clonotype: What it recognizes is unknown.

The CDR3 extends over 15 amino acids. J gave up 5 bases and V 3 bases, and 4 bases lay outside the gene matches. The second PCR ran roughly 6 to 11 cycles with a sample-barcoded 5' primer and J-beta primers. TCRdb reanalysed the 5' RACE reads using MiXCR and keeps one entry per CDR3 protein. The sample has over 1,300,000 distinct CDR3 sequences; approximately 59% are singletons. This TCR derives from a young man in good health. Material: blood. The chain carries TRBV12-3 or TRBV12-4 and TRBJ2-1; 10 nucleotides match TRBD2. The CDR3 DNA reads TGTGCCAGCAGTTTGGGACTAGCGAGACACAATGAGCAGTTCTTC. Its translation is CASSLGLARHNEQFF.